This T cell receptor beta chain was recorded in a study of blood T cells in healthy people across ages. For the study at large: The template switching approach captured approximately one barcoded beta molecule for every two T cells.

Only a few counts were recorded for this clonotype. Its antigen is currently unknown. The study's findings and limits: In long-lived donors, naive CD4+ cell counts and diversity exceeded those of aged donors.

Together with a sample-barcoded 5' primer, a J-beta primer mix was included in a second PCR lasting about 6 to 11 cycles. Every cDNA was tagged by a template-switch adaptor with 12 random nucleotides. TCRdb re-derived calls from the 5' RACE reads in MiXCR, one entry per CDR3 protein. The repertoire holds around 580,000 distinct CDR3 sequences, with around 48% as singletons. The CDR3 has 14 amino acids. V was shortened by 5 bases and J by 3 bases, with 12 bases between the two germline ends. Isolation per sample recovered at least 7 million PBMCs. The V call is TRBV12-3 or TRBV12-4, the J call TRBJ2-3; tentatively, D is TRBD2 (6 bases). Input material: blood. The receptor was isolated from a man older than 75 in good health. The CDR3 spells CASSAGLKTDTQYF. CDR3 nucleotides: TGTGCCAGCAGTGCAGGACTAAAAACAGATACGCAGTATTTT.